This T cell receptor beta chain was captured in a study of T-cell memory formation after mild COVID-19. This clonotype was counted a few times. Its antigen is as yet unknown. CDR1 and CDR2 (germline): KGHDR, SFDVKD. The CDR3 contains 14 residues. With V trimmed by 3 bases and J by 7 bases, 1 base remained unmatched. Study results and caveats: Confirmation of SARS-CoV-2 specificity was lacking for second-wave clones peaking day 37.

TCRdb reprocessed the 5' RACE reads via MiXCR and lists one record per CDR3 protein. Counted here are 400,000 to 500,000 distinct CDR3 sequences, about 20% occurring once; the ten biggest clones make up around 8.4%. The sequence was collected from an adult woman who had mild COVID-19 (a few samples of this study predate the infection). Cell type and time point are not known. The sequenced sample consisted of PBMCs or a T cell subset sorted from them (not recorded which). The V and J genes are TRBV24-1 and TRBJ1-6; 8 bases agree with TRBD1. The CDR3 here is CATSDNRGNSPLHF. The DNA of the CDR3 is TGTGCCACCAGTGATAACAGGGGGAATTCACCCCTCCACTTT.